Below, 6 T cell receptor beta chains from the same sample are listed, as sequenced in a study of technical replicates of blood from a few donors. Method: immunoSEQ multiplex PCR; TCRdb's copy keeps in-frame clones and lacks some. Of tens of thousands of clones listed, roughly 90% are singletons. The sample taken for sequencing was T cells isolated from PBMCs. Receptors originate from a human donor in good health.

The chain joins TRBV7-8 to TRBJ1-5; TRBD1 aligns across 8 bases. The CDR3 has 18 amino acids. Per the germline V gene, CDR1 is SGHVS and CDR2 is FQNEAQ. Trimming cost V 5 bases and J 4 bases; bases outside gene matches: 16. CDR3 nucleotide sequence: TGTGCCAGCAGCCAAGTGGGGCGTAGACAGGGGATAAATCAGCCCCAGCATTTT. Protein sequence: CASSQVGRRQGINQPQHF. The variable domain in full, completed from reference TRBV7-8 and TRBJ1-5, reads GAGVSQSPRYKVAKRGQDVALRCDPISGHVSLFWYQQALGQGPEFLTYFQNEAQLDKSGLPSDRFFAERPEGSVSTLKIQRTQQEDSAVYLCASSQVGRRQGINQPQHFGDGTRLSIL.

This chain joins TRBV28 and TRBJ2-5; 9 positions match TRBD1. The CDR3 has 15 residues. Germline-derived CDR1 and CDR2 are MDHEN and SYDVKM. The V segment lost 3 bases and the J segment 5 bases; nucleotides outside the gene matches: 7. CDR3 region: CASSLQDRGRETQYF. Written as DNA, the CDR3 is TGTGCCAGCAGTTTGCAGGACAGGGGAAGGGAGACCCAGTACTTC.

The chain couples TRBV15 to TRBJ1-5; 9 bases map to TRBD1. The CDR3 length is 15 residues. V trimming: 2 bases; J trimming: 5 bases; junction bases outside the gene matches: 4. Germline V gives CDR1 LNHNV, CDR2 YYDKDF (reference sequence). This chain's CDR3 is CATSRYRGLDQPQHF. The CDR3 DNA reads TGTGCCACCAGCAGATACAGGGGGCTGGATCAGCCCCAGCATTTT.

In its sample, this clone was seen a few times. The rearrangement joins TRBV9 to TRBJ1-1, with D possibly matching TRBD1 (5 bases). V dropped 2 bases and J dropped 6 bases, with 11 bases sitting between them. Germline assignment: CDR1 SGDLS and CDR2 YYNGEE. This CDR3 has 13 residues. CDR3 sequence: CASSVKGLSEAFF. The CDR3 DNA follows: TGTGCCAGCAGCGTTAAGGGACTCTCTGAAGCTTTCTTT.

This rearrangement joins TRBV5-6 to TRBJ2-7, with D maybe TRBD2 (6 bases). The CDR3 runs to 12 residues. CDR1 is SGHDT, CDR2 YYEEEE, per germline. V lost 3 bases and J 6 bases, leaving 10 bases between the germline ends. The CDR3 bases are TGTGCCAGCAGCTATTTGGAGGGCGAGCAGTACTTC. As protein: CASSYLEGEQYF.

The chain joins TRBV7-8 to TRBJ2-7; 10 nucleotides match TRBD2. The V and J ends lost 4 bases and 4 bases, in that order; junction bases with no gene match: 7. The germline gives CDR1 SGHVS, CDR2 FQNEAQ. The length of the CDR3 is 15 residues. The CDR3: CASSSLAGTLYEQYF. As DNA, the CDR3 is TGTGCCAGCAGCTCACTAGCGGGAACCCTTTACGAGCAGTACTTC.